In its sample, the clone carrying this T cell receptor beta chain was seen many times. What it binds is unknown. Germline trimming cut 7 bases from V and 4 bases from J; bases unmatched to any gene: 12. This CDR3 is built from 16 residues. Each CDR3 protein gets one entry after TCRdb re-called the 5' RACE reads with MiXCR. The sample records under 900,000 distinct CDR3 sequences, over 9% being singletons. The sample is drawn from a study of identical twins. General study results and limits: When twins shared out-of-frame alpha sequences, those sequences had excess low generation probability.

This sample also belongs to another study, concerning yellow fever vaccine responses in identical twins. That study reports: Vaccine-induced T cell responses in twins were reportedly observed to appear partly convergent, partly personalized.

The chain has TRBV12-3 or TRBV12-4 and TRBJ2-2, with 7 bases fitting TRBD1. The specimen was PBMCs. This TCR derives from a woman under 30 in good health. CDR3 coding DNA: TGTGCCAGCATAACAGGGGATTTATCTTCCACCGGGGAGCTGTTTTTT. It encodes CASITGDLSSTGELFF.